The 22 T cell receptor beta chains listed next were all sequenced from one sample in a study of cytomegalovirus exposure and HLA in healthy donors. Primers included in the PCR were 60 Vbeta and 13 Jbeta primers. TCRdb keeps only in-frame clones here, not all; method: immunoSEQ multiplex PCR. The sample records about 170,000 clones, approximately 79% being singletons. The specimen sequenced was PBMCs. These receptors came from a woman between 50 and 59 years old in good health and CMV-seropositive.

The V and J genes are TRBV9 and TRBJ2-7; perhaps TRBD1 as D (5 bases). This CDR3 has 14 amino acids. Trimming left V 3 bases short and J 7 bases short, with 17 bases between. Germline CDR1 SGDLS, CDR2 YYNGEE. CDR3: CASSAGQGLGEQYF. CDR3 sequence (DNA): TGTGCCAGCAGCGCGGGCCAGGGATTGGGGGAGCAGTACTTC.

V and J are TRBV6-1 and TRBJ2-1; 9 nucleotides match TRBD2. This CDR3 is built from 18 residues. V dropped 2 bases and J dropped 1; count of bases not matched to a gene: 9. Germline loops: CDR1 MNHNS, CDR2 SASEGT. CDR3 in amino acids: CASSEIAGVTLSYNEQFF. The DNA for the CDR3 is TGTGCCAGCAGTGAAATAGCGGGGGTTACCCTTTCCTACAATGAGCAGTTCTTC.

The rearrangement uses TRBV2 and TRBJ1-6; D possibly corresponds to TRBD1 (6 bases). The CDR3 has 15 residues. CDR1 and CDR2 from the germline V gene are SNHLY and FYNNEI. V gave up 3 bases and J gave up 9 bases, with 15 bases separating them. The CDR3 DNA sequence: TGTGCCAGCAGTGAGTCAACAGGGTTAAGTTCACCCCTCCACTTT. This codes for CASSESTGLSSPLHF.

The J gene is TRBJ1-2, the V gene TRBV15; tentatively, D is TRBD1 (5 bases). Germline loops: CDR1 LNHNV, CDR2 YYDKDF (reference sequence). Trimming left V 5 bases short and J 4 bases short, with 11 bases between. This CDR3 region has 13 residues. CDR3 in DNA: TGTGCCACCAGCCCTGGACATTCCTATGGCTACACCTTC. Amino acid sequence: CATSPGHSYGYTF.

A single count supports this clone. The genes are TRBV5-1 and TRBJ1-1; 7 bases agree with TRBD1. Germline-derived CDR1 and CDR2 are SGHRS and YFSETQ. The CDR3 length is 15 residues. The V gene end was trimmed by 4 bases and the J gene end by 6 bases; junction bases not matched to a gene: 12. This CDR3 is CASSPDRVGYAEAFF. CDR3 bases: TGCGCCAGCAGCCCCGACAGGGTTGGTTATGCTGAAGCTTTCTTT. The full variable domain, with the rest looked up from reference TRBV5-1 and TRBJ1-1, is KAGVTQTPRYLIKTRGQQVTLSCSPISGHRSVSWYQQTPGQGLQFLFEYFSETQRNKGNFPGRFSGRQFSNSRSEMNVSTLELGDSALYLCASSPDRVGYAEAFFGQGTRLTVV.

In this sample, this clone turned up a few times. V gene TRBV30 combines with J gene TRBJ1-2; the match to TRBD1 covers 11 bases. V lost 2 bases, J lost 7 bases, and 6 bases stayed unmatched. The germline V gene has CDR1 GTSNPN and CDR2 SVGIG (reference sequence). This CDR3 region has 14 residues. The CDR3 nucleotides read TGTGCCTGGAGTCCCGGGACAGGGGGAGGTGGCTACACCTTC. Translating it yields CAWSPGTGGGGYTF.

V usage is TRBV19 and J usage is TRBJ2-4; D call uncertain. The germline V and J ends were trimmed by 8 bases and 1 base, with 3 bases remaining between them. The germline V gene has CDR1 LNHDA and CDR2 SQIVND (reference sequence). CDR3 length: 11 amino acids. The CDR3 coding sequence is TGTGCCAGTTCGGCCAAAAACATTCAGTACTTC. Residues: CASSAKNIQYF.

This clone was recorded only once. The V and J genes are TRBV6-1 and TRBJ2-3; possibly TRBD2 for D (5 bases). Deletions cut 7 bases from V and 5 bases from J, with 19 bases between. This CDR3 region has 15 residues. CDR1 and CDR2 (germline): MNHNS, SASEGT. The CDR3 is CASNLWPRTGDTQYF. CDR3 DNA: TGTGCCAGCAATCTTTGGCCCCGGACTGGAGATACGCAGTATTTT.

CDR3: CASSQGQYFTDTQYF. Written as DNA, the CDR3 is TGTGCCAGCAGCCAGGGGCAGTATTTCACAGATACGCAGTATTTT. The genes are TRBV7-8 and TRBJ2-3, with D possibly matching TRBD1 (6 bases). Germline CDR1 and CDR2: SGHVS and FQNEAQ. This CDR3 has 15 residues. Trimming cost V 5 bases and J 2 bases, with 14 bases left between them. Supplemented by reference TRBV7-8 and TRBJ2-3, the full variable domain reads GAGVSQSPRYKVAKRGQDVALRCDPISGHVSLFWYQQALGQGPEFLTYFQNEAQLDKSGLPSDRFFAERPEGSVSTLKIQRTQQEDSAVYLCASSQGQYFTDTQYFGPGTRLTVL.

The chain is built from TRBV27 and TRBJ1-5; 9 bases line up with TRBD1. Germline V gene data show CDR1 as MNHEY and CDR2 as SMNVEV (reference sequence). CDR3 length: 18 residues. V trimming: 2 bases; J trimming: 2 bases; junction bases outside the gene matches: 10. CDR3 nucleotide sequence: TGTGCCAGCAGTTTAACGGGACAGGGCGCGGGTCGCAATCAGCCCCAGCATTTT. It translates to CASSLTGQGAGRNQPQHF.

This sequence joins TRBV13 and TRBJ2-7, with 8 bases fitting TRBD2. The junction had 19 bases not matched to a gene; V was cut back by 5 bases and J by 7 bases. The CDR3 has 17 amino acids. The V gene's germline CDR1 is PRHDT and CDR2 FYEKMQ (reference sequence). The chain's CDR3 is CASSPPSTSGASREQYF. The CDR3 coding sequence is TGTGCCAGCAGCCCCCCCAGTACTAGCGGAGCCTCTAGGGAGCAGTACTTC.

CDR3 region: CASSRRDYYVSYTF. The CDR3 nucleotides read TGTGCCAGCAGCCGCCGGGACTACTATGTGAGCTACACCTTC. The chain joins TRBV5-8 to TRBJ1-2; D might be TRBD1 (5 bases). Germline CDR1 reads SGHTS; CDR2 reads YDEGEE. This CDR3 has 14 amino acids. Trimming took off 4 bases at V and 9 bases at J, with 19 bases between the two ends.

The chain combines TRBV2 with TRBJ1-1; D is ambiguous. Germline V gene sequence: CDR1 SNHLY, CDR2 FYNNEI. The CDR3 is made up of 12 amino acids. V dropped 9 bases and J dropped 2 bases, with 10 bases sitting between them. The CDR3 sequence is CASKEDNTEAFF. As DNA, the CDR3 is TGTGCCAGTAAAGAGGATAACACTGAAGCTTTCTTT.

The chain is built from TRBV6-1 and TRBJ2-7; the match to TRBD1 covers 9 bases. J gave up 0 bases and V 2 bases, and 8 bases lay outside the gene matches. The CDR3 extends over 17 amino acids. Germline V gene data show CDR1 as MNHNS and CDR2 as SASEGT. For the CDR3, the DNA is TGTGCCAGCAGTGAACGGGACAGGGCGGTTCCCTCCTACGAGCAGTACTTC. Translating it yields CASSERDRAVPSYEQYF.

The V call is TRBV5-1, the J call TRBJ1-4, with 8 bases aligning to TRBD1. Germline V gives CDR1 SGHRS, CDR2 YFSETQ. J lost 5 bases, V lost 4 bases, and 4 bases had no gene match. This CDR3 is 14 amino acids long. This CDR3 is CASSETGVNEKLFF. In DNA form, the CDR3 reads TGCGCCAGCAGCGAGACAGGGGTGAATGAAAAACTGTTTTTT.

The rearrangement links TRBV10-2 to TRBJ1-1; D might be TRBD1 (6 bases). Germline V lookup: CDR1 WSHSY, CDR2 SAAADI. This CDR3 spans 15 amino acids. V lost 0 bases and J lost 2, with 10 bases in between. The CDR3 is CASSESRRGNTEAFF. The CDR3 nucleotides are TGCGCCAGCAGTGAGTCTCGCAGGGGAAACACTGAAGCTTTCTTT.

The chain couples TRBV19 to TRBJ1-4; D perhaps matches TRBD1 (5 bases). In germline, CDR1 is LNHDA, CDR2 SQIVND (reference sequence). CDR3 length equals 15 residues. The V end was cut by 8 bases, the J end by 0 bases, with 13 bases between. CDR3 sequence reads: CASQPRGATNEKLFF. The CDR3 bases are TGTGCCAGTCAACCCCGGGGGGCAACTAATGAAAAACTGTTTTTT.

V is TRBV27 and J is TRBJ2-7; a possible D gene is TRBD2 (5 bases). Germline CDR1 and CDR2: MNHEY and SMNVEV (reference sequence). V lost 6 bases and J lost 6, with 12 bases in between. The CDR3 runs 12 residues. In DNA form, the CDR3 reads TGTGCCAGCAGCCCAGGACTTACCGAGCAGTACTTC. This translates into CASSPGLTEQYF.

Regarding this clone: This sample also contains other DNA sequences that code for the same CDR3. The rearrangement uses TRBV2 and TRBJ1-5; TRBD1 is a possible D gene (6 bases). With 2 bases removed from V and 4 bases from J, the gap between germline ends came to 9 bases. This CDR3 spans 14 amino acids. Germline CDR1 SNHLY, CDR2 FYNNEI. The CDR3 bases are TGTGCCAGCAGTGAACGGACAGCAAATCAGCCCCAGCATTTT. Translation gives CASSERTANQPQHF.

The V and J genes are TRBV13 and TRBJ2-7, with 11 bases fitting TRBD2. Germline V CDR1 and CDR2: PRHDT, FYEKMQ (reference sequence). The CDR3 spans 14 residues. V shed 4 bases, J shed 5 bases, and the junction held 4 bases outside the gene matches. In DNA form, the CDR3 reads TGTGCCAGCAGCTCCACTAGCGGGAGCCACGAGCAGTACTTC. Encoded protein: CASSSTSGSHEQYF. The variable domain in full, with the rest retrieved from reference TRBV13 and TRBJ2-7, is AAGVIQSPRHLIKEKRETATLKCYPIPRHDTVYWYQQGPGQDPQFLISFYEKMQSDKGSIPDRFSAQQFSDYHSELNMSSLELGDSALYFCASSSTSGSHEQYFGPGTRLTVT.

The chain joins TRBV15 to TRBJ2-5, with D possibly matching TRBD2 (6 bases). V gave up 0 bases and J gave up 7 bases, with 12 bases separating them. The CDR3 is made up of 14 amino acids. Looked up from germline, CDR1 is LNHNV and CDR2 is YYDKDF (reference sequence). The CDR3 loop is CATSRDRGWGTQYF. DNA for the CDR3: TGTGCCACCAGCAGAGATCGGGGGTGGGGGACCCAGTACTTC.

CDR3 loop: CASSGTGTFLTNYGYTF. In nucleotides, the CDR3 is TGTGCCAGCAGCGGGACCGGGACATTCCTTACTAACTATGGCTACACCTTC. The chain has TRBV9 and TRBJ1-2, with a weak D call TRBD1 (6 bases). The germline CDR1 and CDR2 sequences are SGDLS and YYNGEE. This CDR3 has 17 residues. Trimming took 3 bases from V and 0 from J, leaving 18 bases between them.